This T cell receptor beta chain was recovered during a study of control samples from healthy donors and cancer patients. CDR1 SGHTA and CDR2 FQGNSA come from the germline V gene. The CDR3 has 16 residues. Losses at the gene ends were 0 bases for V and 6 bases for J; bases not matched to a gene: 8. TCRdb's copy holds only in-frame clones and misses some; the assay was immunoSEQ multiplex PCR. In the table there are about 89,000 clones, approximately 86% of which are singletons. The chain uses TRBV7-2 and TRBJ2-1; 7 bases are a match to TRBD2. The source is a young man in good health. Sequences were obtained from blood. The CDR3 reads CASSLAGGTLGNEQFF. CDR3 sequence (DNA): TGTGCCAGCAGCTTAGCGGGGGGGACCCTAGGCAATGAGCAGTTCTTC.